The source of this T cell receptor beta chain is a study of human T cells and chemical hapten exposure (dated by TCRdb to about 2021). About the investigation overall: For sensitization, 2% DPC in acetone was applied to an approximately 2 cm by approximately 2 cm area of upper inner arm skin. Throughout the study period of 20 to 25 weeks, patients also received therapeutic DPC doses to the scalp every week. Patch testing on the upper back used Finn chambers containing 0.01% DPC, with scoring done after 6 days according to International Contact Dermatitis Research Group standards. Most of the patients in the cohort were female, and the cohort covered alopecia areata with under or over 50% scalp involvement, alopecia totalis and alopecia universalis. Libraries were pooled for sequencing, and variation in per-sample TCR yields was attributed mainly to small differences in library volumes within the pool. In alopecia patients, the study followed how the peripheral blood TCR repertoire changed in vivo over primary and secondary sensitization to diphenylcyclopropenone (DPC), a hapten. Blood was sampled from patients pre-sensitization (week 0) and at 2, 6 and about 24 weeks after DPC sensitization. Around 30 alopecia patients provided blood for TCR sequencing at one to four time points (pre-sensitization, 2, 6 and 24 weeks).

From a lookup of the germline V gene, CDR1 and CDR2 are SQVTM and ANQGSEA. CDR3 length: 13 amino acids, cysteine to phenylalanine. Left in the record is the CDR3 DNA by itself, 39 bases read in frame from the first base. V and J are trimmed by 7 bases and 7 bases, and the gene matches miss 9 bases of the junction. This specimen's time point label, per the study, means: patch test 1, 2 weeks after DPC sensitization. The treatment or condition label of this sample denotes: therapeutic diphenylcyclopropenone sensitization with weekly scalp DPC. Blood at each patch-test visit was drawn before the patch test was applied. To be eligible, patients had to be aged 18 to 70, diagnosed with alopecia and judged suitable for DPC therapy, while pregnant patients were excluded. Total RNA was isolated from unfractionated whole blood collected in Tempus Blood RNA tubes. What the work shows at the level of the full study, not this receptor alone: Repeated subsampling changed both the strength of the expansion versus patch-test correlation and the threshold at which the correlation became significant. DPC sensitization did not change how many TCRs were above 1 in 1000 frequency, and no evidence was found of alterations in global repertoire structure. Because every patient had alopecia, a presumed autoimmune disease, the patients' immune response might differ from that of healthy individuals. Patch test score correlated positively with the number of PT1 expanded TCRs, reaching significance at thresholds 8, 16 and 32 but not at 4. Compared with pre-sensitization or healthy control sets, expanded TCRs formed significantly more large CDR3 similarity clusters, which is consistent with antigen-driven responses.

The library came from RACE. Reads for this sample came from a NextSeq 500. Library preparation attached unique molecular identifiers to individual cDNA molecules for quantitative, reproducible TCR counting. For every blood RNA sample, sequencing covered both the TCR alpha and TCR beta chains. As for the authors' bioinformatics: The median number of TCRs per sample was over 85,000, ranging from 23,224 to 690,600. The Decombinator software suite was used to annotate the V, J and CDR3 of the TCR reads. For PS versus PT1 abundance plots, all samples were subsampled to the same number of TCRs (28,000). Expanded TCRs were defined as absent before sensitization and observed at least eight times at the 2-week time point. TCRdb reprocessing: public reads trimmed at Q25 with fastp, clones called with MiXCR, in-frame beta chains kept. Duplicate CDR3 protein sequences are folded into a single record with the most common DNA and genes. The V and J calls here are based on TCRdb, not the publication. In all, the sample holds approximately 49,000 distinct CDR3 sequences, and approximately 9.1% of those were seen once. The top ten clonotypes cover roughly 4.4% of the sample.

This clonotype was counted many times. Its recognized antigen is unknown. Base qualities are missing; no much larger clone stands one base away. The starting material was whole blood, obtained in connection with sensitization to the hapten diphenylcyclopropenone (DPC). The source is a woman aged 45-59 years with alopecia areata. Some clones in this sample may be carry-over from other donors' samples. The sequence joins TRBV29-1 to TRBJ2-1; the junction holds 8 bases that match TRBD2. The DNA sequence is TGCAGCGAGCATAGCGGGATCGGTAATGAGCAGTTCTTC. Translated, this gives CSEHSGIGNEQFF.